This entry lists 21 T cell receptor beta chains sequenced from one sample in a study of blood T cell repertoires in COVID-19. Clones were read by immunoSEQ multiplex PCR, and TCRdb kept only the in-frame ones, dropping some. The table has approximately 270,000 clones, around 93% seen once; the top ten hold approximately 1.2%. The sequencing sample was made of PBMCs or T cells enriched from blood (not recorded which). The receptors shown here come from a human donor in a cohort exposed to, infected with or recovered from COVID-19 (not recorded which). The donor label of this sample is uncertain.

The rearrangement links TRBV5-1 to TRBJ1-2, with no clear D. CDR1 and CDR2 (germline): SGHRS, YFSETQ. The CDR3 runs to 13 residues. The ends were cut back, 5 bases at V and 6 bases at J, with 14 bases in the middle. The CDR3, as DNA: TGCGCCAGCAGGCGGACTATAGACGATGGCTACACCTTC. This translates into CASRRTIDDGYTF.

This chain connects TRBV6-1 to TRBJ2-1; 9 bases match TRBD2. This CDR3 has 16 amino acids. Trimming at V came to 1 base and at J to 7 bases, leaving 8 bases not matched to a gene. Germline V gene data show CDR1 as MNHNS and CDR2 as SASEGT. The CDR3 loop reads CASSEVDSGGGNEQFF. CDR3 DNA: TGTGCCAGCAGTGAAGTAGATAGCGGGGGAGGGAATGAGCAGTTCTTC.

The V call is TRBV29-1, the J call TRBJ1-2; no clear D gene. Germline V gives CDR1 SQVTM, CDR2 ANQGSEA. The CDR3 has 12 amino acids. V lost 5 bases to trimming and J lost 3 bases, with 10 bases between them. The CDR3 DNA is TGCAGCGTTTCCGGTTTCGACTATGGCTACACCTTC. Translation gives CSVSGFDYGYTF.

The genes are TRBV4-1 and TRBJ2-3; no firm D call. V dropped 4 bases and J dropped 9 bases, with 11 bases sitting between them. This CDR3 is 12 amino acids long. Looked up from germline, CDR1 is MGHRA and CDR2 is YSYEKL. CDR3 nucleotides: TGCGCCAGCAGCCGACCCCCGGAGACGCAGTATTTT. Translation gives CASSRPPETQYF.

J is TRBJ2-7 and V is TRBV25-1, with a tentative D call TRBD2 (7 bases). CDR3 length: 14 residues. V shed 6 bases and J shed 4 bases, with 16 bases lying between them. Germline V gives CDR1 MGHDK, CDR2 SYGVNS. CDR3 in amino acids: CASRMKRDNYEQYF. For the CDR3, the DNA is TGTGCCAGCAGGATGAAGCGGGACAATTACGAGCAGTACTTC.

The chain recombines TRBV5-1 with TRBJ2-2; 7 bases are a match to TRBD2. With 0 bases clipped from V and 4 bases from J, the junction kept 9 bases outside the gene matches. The CDR3 length is 17 residues. CDR1 SGHRS and CDR2 YFSETQ come from the germline V gene. The CDR3 DNA is TGCGCCAGCAGCTTGGCCGGGCTAGGCGGGGGCACCGGGGAGCTGTTTTTT. Its protein product is CASSLAGLGGGTGELFF.

The chain recombines TRBV29-1 with TRBJ1-3; D is uncertain. The germline V gene encodes CDR1 SQVTM and CDR2 ANQGSEA. The CDR3 has 16 residues. V lost 1 base and J 0 bases, leaving 13 bases between the germline ends. CDR3 bases: TGCAGCGTTGAAGGGGAGGGTACGGCCTCTGGAAACACCATATATTTT. It translates to CSVEGEGTASGNTIYF.

This chain connects TRBV7-2 to TRBJ1-2, with 10 bases lining up with TRBD1. CDR3 length: 14 amino acids. V gave up 4 bases and J gave up 7 bases; unmatched junction bases: 6. CDR1 SGHTA and CDR2 FQGNSA come from the germline V gene. The CDR3 protein is CASSSRQGAVGYTF. For the CDR3, the DNA is TGTGCCAGCAGCTCGCGACAGGGGGCGGTTGGCTACACCTTC.

The chain combines TRBV24-1 with TRBJ2-7, with D maybe TRBD1 (5 bases). Germline V lookup: CDR1 KGHDR, CDR2 SFDVKD. The CDR3 is 15 amino acids. The V and J ends lost 4 bases and 2 bases respectively, with 14 bases between them. The CDR3 is CATSEGQGTTYEQYF. The CDR3 coding sequence is TGTGCCACCAGTGAGGGGCAGGGTACAACCTACGAGCAGTACTTC.

The chain joins TRBV19 to TRBJ2-2; 7 bases line up with TRBD2. This CDR3 has 17 residues. V gave up 7 bases and J gave up 3 bases; unmatched junction bases: 14. Germline loops: CDR1 LNHDA, CDR2 SQIVND (reference sequence). CDR3 region: CASTPPPGTTHTGELFF. As DNA, the CDR3 is TGTGCCAGTACCCCTCCCCCCGGGACTACCCACACCGGGGAGCTGTTTTTT.

This clone has only a few counts. V usage is TRBV19 and J usage is TRBJ1-1; D not resolved. This CDR3 is built from 13 residues. Trimming left V 2 bases short and J 1 base short, with 5 bases between. Germline assignment: CDR1 LNHDA and CDR2 SQIVND (reference sequence). This chain's CDR3 is CASSIRENTEAFF. CDR3 DNA: TGTGCCAGTAGTATACGGGAGAACACTGAAGCTTTCTTT. Variable domain in full (rest from reference TRBV19 and TRBJ1-1): DGGITQSPKYLFRKEGQNVTLSCEQNLNHDAMYWYRQDPGQGLRLIYYSQIVNDFQKGDIAEGYSVSREKKESFPLTVTSAQKNPTAFYLCASSIRENTEAFFGQGTRLTVV.

This CDR3 is CASSSGGTYEQYF. CDR3 coding DNA: TGTGCCAGTAGTTCGGGGGGAACCTACGAGCAGTACTTC. The chain recombines TRBV19 with TRBJ2-7; 7 nucleotides match TRBD2. Trimming at V came to 5 bases and at J to 2 bases, leaving 3 bases not matched to a gene. Germline V gene data show CDR1 as LNHDA and CDR2 as SQIVND (reference sequence). This CDR3 is built from 13 residues.

The chain carries TRBV7-9 and TRBJ1-1; no reliable D call. The CDR3 consists of 14 residues. V dropped 0 bases and J dropped 2 bases, with 7 bases sitting between them. Germline CDR1 is SEHNR and CDR2 is FQNEAQ (reference sequence). The CDR3 nucleotides read TGTGCCAGCAGCTTAGCCCGGGATAACACTGAAGCTTTCTTT. Residues: CASSLARDNTEAFF.

The V gene is TRBV7-9, the J gene TRBJ1-1, with D possibly matching TRBD1 (5 bases). V dropped 4 bases and J dropped 5 bases, with 11 bases sitting between them. The germline V gene has CDR1 SEHNR and CDR2 FQNEAQ (reference sequence). CDR3 size: 13 residues. The CDR3 here is CASSSGGRTEAFF. The CDR3 region has the DNA TGTGCCAGCAGCTCCGGGGGGAGGACTGAAGCTTTCTTT. Full variable domain (outside the CDR3, taken from reference TRBV7-9 and TRBJ1-1): DTGVSQNPRHKITKRGQNVTFRCDPISEHNRLYWYRQTLGQGPEFLTYFQNEAQLEKSRLLSDRFSAERPKGSFSTLEIQRTEQGDSAMYLCASSSGGRTEAFFGQGTRLTVV.

The chain uses TRBV30 and TRBJ1-6; the match to TRBD1 covers 7 bases. The CDR3 totals 12 residues. V lost 6 bases to trimming and J lost 8 bases; unmatched junction nucleotides: 4. Per germline, CDR1 GTSNPN and CDR2 SVGIG (reference sequence). The CDR3 is CACDRDDSPLHF. The CDR3 coding sequence is TGTGCCTGCGACAGGGACGATTCACCCCTCCACTTT.

This sequence joins TRBV18 and TRBJ1-2, with 8 bases lining up with TRBD1. There are 17 residues in the CDR3. The V gene end was trimmed by 0 bases and the J gene end by 7 bases; junction bases not matched to a gene: 13. From germline, CDR1 is KGHSH and CDR2 LQKENI. DNA for the CDR3: TGTGCCAGCTCACCACCCCGACAGGGGAGGGGTGAAGGTGGCTACACCTTC. Residues: CASSPPRQGRGEGGYTF.

For the CDR3, the DNA is TGCGCCAGCAGCTCGGGGACAGCTTCGACAGATACGCAGTATTTT. Encoded protein: CASSSGTASTDTQYF. The J gene is TRBJ2-3, the V gene TRBV5-1; 7 nucleotides line up with TRBD1. The CDR3 sequence is 15 residues long. Trimming cost V 3 bases and J 3 bases; bases outside gene matches: 7. In germline, CDR1 is SGHRS, CDR2 YFSETQ. The variable domain in full, completed from reference TRBV5-1 and TRBJ2-3, reads KAGVTQTPRYLIKTRGQQVTLSCSPISGHRSVSWYQQTPGQGLQFLFEYFSETQRNKGNFPGRFSGRQFSNSRSEMNVSTLELGDSALYLCASSSGTASTDTQYFGPGTRLTVL.

The chain recombines TRBV11-2 with TRBJ1-3; no definite D call. The V and J ends lost 6 bases and 4 bases respectively, with 7 bases between them. The V gene's germline CDR1 is SGHAT and CDR2 FQNNGV. CDR3 length: 12 residues. For the CDR3, the DNA is TGTGCCAGCAGTAGAGGGGGAAACACCATATATTTT. Amino acids: CASSRGGNTIYF.

The chain links TRBV5-6 to TRBJ1-2, with D perhaps matching TRBD1 (5 bases). Per the germline V gene, CDR1 is SGHDT and CDR2 is YYEEEE. V was pared by 1 base and J by 6 bases, with 16 bases between. This CDR3 has 15 amino acids. The CDR3 DNA sequence: TGTGCCAGCAGCTTGCGAGACAGCCTTCGTGATGGCTACACCTTC. Translation gives CASSLRDSLRDGYTF.

This clone has more than one count but fewer than ten. The gene calls are TRBV11-2 and TRBJ2-1; the D gene is possibly TRBD1 (6 bases). The CDR3 sequence is 16 residues long. The germline gives CDR1 SGHAT, CDR2 FQNNGV. V shed 4 bases and J shed 3 bases, with 16 bases lying between them. The CDR3 DNA sequence: TGTGCCAGCAGCTCACTTCAGGGGATTTACTACAATGAGCAGTTCTTC. Encoded protein: CASSSLQGIYYNEQFF.

The sample holds a few counts of this clone. The chain links TRBV29-1 to TRBJ2-7; 7 nucleotides agree with TRBD1. CDR1 is SQVTM, CDR2 ANQGSEA, per germline. The CDR3 has 14 amino acids. V dropped 4 bases and J dropped 3; count of bases not matched to a gene: 9. CDR3 residues: CSVVQGIYGYEQYF. Here the CDR3 DNA reads TGCAGCGTTGTACAGGGGATTTATGGCTACGAGCAGTACTTC.